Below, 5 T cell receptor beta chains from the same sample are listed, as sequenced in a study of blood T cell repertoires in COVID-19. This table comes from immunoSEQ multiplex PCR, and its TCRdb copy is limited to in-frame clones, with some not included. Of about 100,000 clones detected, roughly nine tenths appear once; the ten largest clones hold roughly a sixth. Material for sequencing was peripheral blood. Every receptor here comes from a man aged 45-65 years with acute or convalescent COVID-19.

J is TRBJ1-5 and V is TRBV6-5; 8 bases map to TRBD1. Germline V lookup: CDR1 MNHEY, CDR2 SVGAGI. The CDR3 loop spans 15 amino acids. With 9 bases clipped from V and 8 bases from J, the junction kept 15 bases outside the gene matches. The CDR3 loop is CASYKGTGPQEPQHF. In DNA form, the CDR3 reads TGTGCCAGTTACAAAGGGACAGGCCCGCAGGAGCCCCAGCATTTT.

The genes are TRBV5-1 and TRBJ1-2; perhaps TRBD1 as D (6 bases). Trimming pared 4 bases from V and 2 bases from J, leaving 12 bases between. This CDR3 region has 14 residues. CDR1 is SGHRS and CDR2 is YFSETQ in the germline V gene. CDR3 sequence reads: CASSPSQGNYGYTF. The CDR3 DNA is TGCGCCAGCAGCCCATCCCAGGGGAACTATGGCTACACCTTC.

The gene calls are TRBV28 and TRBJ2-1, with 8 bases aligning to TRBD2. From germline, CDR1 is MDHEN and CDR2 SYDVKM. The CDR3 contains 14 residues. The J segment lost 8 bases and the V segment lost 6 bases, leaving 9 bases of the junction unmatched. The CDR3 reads CASRVGGGLDEQFF. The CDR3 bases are TGTGCCAGCAGGGTCGGGGGGGGCCTCGATGAGCAGTTCTTC.

The CDR3 spells CASSPRGGATEAFF. CDR3 bases: TGTGCCAGCAGCCCTAGAGGAGGGGCCACTGAAGCTTTCTTT. The rearrangement joins TRBV6-2 or TRBV6-3 to TRBJ1-1; perhaps TRBD1 as D (5 bases). The CDR3 has 14 amino acids. Trimming pared 6 bases from V and 4 bases from J, leaving 15 bases between. CDR1 and CDR2 from the germline V gene are MNHEY and SVGEGT.

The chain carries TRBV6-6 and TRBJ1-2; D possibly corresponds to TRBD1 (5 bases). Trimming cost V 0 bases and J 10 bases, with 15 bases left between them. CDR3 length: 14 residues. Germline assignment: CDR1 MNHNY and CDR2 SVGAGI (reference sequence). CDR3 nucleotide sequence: TGTGCCAGCAGTTACTCCCTTTGGGGGGAACCCTACACCTTC. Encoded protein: CASSYSLWGEPYTF.